Shown below are 32 T cell receptor beta chains from a single sample sequenced in a study of T-cell memory formation after mild COVID-19 (dated by TCRdb to 2020 to 2023). The library was prepared using 5' RACE. Sequencing was carried out with an Illumina NovaSeq 6000. The public reads were reprocessed in TCRdb via fastp at Q25 and MiXCR, keeping in-frame beta chains. Entries that share a CDR3 protein sequence are merged under the most common genes and DNA. Counted in this sample were 250,000 to 300,000 distinct CDR3 sequences; about 16% of them appeared once. The top ten clonotypes cover about a fifth of the sample. Sequenced material: PBMCs or a T cell subset sorted from them (not recorded which). Source of these receptors: a man aged 18 to 29 who had mild COVID-19 (a few samples of this study predate the infection). The sample titles of this study are shuffled in the database, so cell type and time point are left out; the donor was told from shared clones.

The chain employs TRBV7-6 and TRBJ1-1; D call uncertain. V was pared by 4 bases and J by 14 bases, with 14 bases between. This CDR3 contains 11 residues. Germline-derived CDR1 and CDR2 are SGHVS and FNYEAQ. Here the CDR3 DNA reads TGTGCCAGCAGCTCGGGAGAGGAAGTCTTCTTT. Its translation: CASSSGEEVFF.

This clonotype has a handful of counts. The chain couples TRBV9 to TRBJ1-6; 7 bases line up with TRBD1. Trimming removed 5 bases from V and 7 bases from J; junction bases left unmatched: 3. The CDR3 is 13 residues long. Germline values: CDR1 SGDLS, CDR2 YYNGEE. CDR3 nucleotides: TGTGCCAGCAGAGGACAGGTGAATTCACCCCTCCACTTT. It encodes CASRGQVNSPLHF.

This clonotype has just a few counts. The chain recombines TRBV14 with TRBJ2-7, with D perhaps TRBD1 or TRBD2 (5 bases each). CDR3 length: 15 residues. Trimming took 0 bases from V and 2 from J, leaving 11 bases between them. CDR1 is SGHDN, CDR2 FVKESK, per germline. The CDR3 nucleotides are TGTGCCAGCAGCCAAGACTGGGGGTCCCCCTACGAGCAGTACTTC. Translating it yields CASSQDWGSPYEQYF.

The chain employs TRBV7-2 and TRBJ1-5, with 8 bases lining up with TRBD1. From germline, CDR1 is SGHTA and CDR2 FQGNSA. Trimming took 5 bases from V and 10 from J; bases not matched to a gene: 4. This CDR3 contains 12 residues. Here the CDR3 DNA reads TGTGCCAGCAGCCGTCCAGGGGGCCCCCAGCATTTT. This gives the protein CASSRPGGPQHF.

This clonotype has at least ten counts. CDR3 DNA sequence: TGTGCCAGCAGCTCGGGGTCTCCCAACACTGAAGCTTTCTTT. Translating it yields CASSSGSPNTEAFF. The chain is built from TRBV7-3 and TRBJ1-1; D gene unclear. V lost 4 bases and J lost 2, with 11 bases in between. Germline CDR1 reads SGHTA; CDR2 reads FQGTGA. The CDR3 has 14 amino acids.

This clonotype was seen many times. The J gene is TRBJ2-7, the V gene TRBV5-4, with D possibly matching TRBD2 (5 bases). V lost 4 bases, J lost 7 bases, and 18 bases lay in between. Germline CDR1 and CDR2: SGHNT and YYREEE (reference sequence). CDR3 length: 14 amino acids. CDR3 sequence: CASSRGLTTGEQYF. The CDR3 nucleotides are TGTGCCAGCAGCCGCGGGTTAACTACGGGAGAGCAGTACTTC.

This clonotype was recorded many times. The CDR3 here is CATSPLRSGTYEQYF. CDR3 DNA sequence: TGTGCCACCAGCCCTTTGAGATCAGGGACCTACGAGCAGTACTTC. The rearrangement joins TRBV15 to TRBJ2-7, with a tentative D call TRBD1 (5 bases). The length of the CDR3 is 15 residues. The V and J ends lost 5 bases and 2 bases respectively, with 16 bases between them. The V gene's germline CDR1 is LNHNV and CDR2 YYDKDF (reference sequence).

This clonotype was observed a single time. The rearrangement links TRBV9 to TRBJ1-4, with 7 bases fitting TRBD1. The V gene end was trimmed by 3 bases and the J gene end by 3 bases; junction bases not matched to a gene: 2. Germline assignment: CDR1 SGDLS and CDR2 YYNGEE. The CDR3 sequence is 14 residues long. CDR3 sequence (DNA): TGTGCCAGCAGCGCCGACAGGGCTAATGAAAAACTGTTTTTT. Its translation is CASSADRANEKLFF.

The chain employs TRBV5-1 and TRBJ1-2; tentatively, D is TRBD1 (5 bases). Trimming took 0 bases from V and 10 from J, leaving 10 bases between them. Looked up from germline, CDR1 is SGHRS and CDR2 is YFSETQ. CDR3 length equals 12 residues. This chain's CDR3 is CASSLAGTLYTF. In DNA form, the CDR3 reads TGCGCCAGCAGCTTGGCCGGGACTCTCTACACCTTC.

The CDR3 sequence: CATQSTGGHEQFF. The DNA for the CDR3 is TGTGCCACCCAATCGACCGGGGGGCATGAGCAGTTCTTC. This rearrangement joins TRBV24-1 to TRBJ2-1, with D maybe TRBD2 (7 bases). CDR3 size: 13 residues. Germline assignment: CDR1 KGHDR and CDR2 SFDVKD. Between the trimmed V and J ends, which lost 9 bases and 8 bases, there was a span of 16 bases.

The chain recombines TRBV6-2 or TRBV6-3 with TRBJ1-2, with 10 bases lining up with TRBD1. The V gene end was trimmed by 4 bases and the J gene end by 8 bases; junction bases not matched to a gene: 1. The length of the CDR3 is 12 residues. Germline CDR1 and CDR2: MNHEY and SVGEGT. This chain's CDR3 is CASSWDRGGYTF. In nucleotides, the CDR3 is TGTGCCAGCAGTTGGGACAGGGGCGGCTACACCTTC.

In this sample, this clonotype turned up a few times. The chain recombines TRBV5-1 with TRBJ2-4, with TRBD1 matching 9 bases. The ends lost 0 bases at V and 5 bases at J; junction bases unmatched: 0. Germline CDR1 and CDR2: SGHRS and YFSETQ. The CDR3 runs 14 residues. The CDR3 sequence: CASSLGTGENIQYF. Here the CDR3 DNA reads TGCGCCAGCAGCTTGGGGACAGGGGAAAACATTCAGTACTTC.

The chain has TRBV7-3 and TRBJ2-1; no definite D call. Germline V CDR1 and CDR2: SGHTA, FQGTGA. Trimming left V 3 bases short and J 4 bases short, with 7 bases between. The CDR3 extends over 13 amino acids. This chain's CDR3 is CASSFAEYNEQFF. Here the CDR3 DNA reads TGTGCCAGCAGCTTTGCAGAGTACAATGAGCAGTTCTTC.

The chain has TRBV6-2 or TRBV6-3 and TRBJ2-4; unclear D gene. Trimming removed 7 bases at V and 1 base at J, with 14 bases between. The CDR3 spans 15 residues. Per germline, CDR1 MNHEY and CDR2 SVGEGT. CDR3 DNA sequence: TGTGCCAGCAATGAGAACCGCGTGGCCAAAAACATTCAGTACTTC. It codes for CASNENRVAKNIQYF.

V is TRBV5-5 and J is TRBJ1-6; 7 bases map to TRBD1. Trimming took 4 bases from V and 7 from J; bases not matched to a gene: 5. The CDR3 has 14 residues. The germline gives CDR1 SGHKS, CDR2 YYEKEE (reference sequence). The CDR3 spells CASSVTGSNSPLHF. CDR3 nucleotide sequence: TGTGCCAGCAGCGTGACAGGGTCCAATTCACCCCTCCACTTT.

This clonotype was seen many times. The chain recombines TRBV28 with TRBJ2-4; possible D gene TRBD1, 5 bases. Between the trimmed V and J ends, which lost 2 bases and 3 bases, there was a span of 14 bases. CDR1 is MDHEN, CDR2 SYDVKM, per germline. The CDR3 totals 16 residues. CDR3 bases: TGTGCCAGCAGTTTAAAATCAGGGATCGGCAAAAACATTCAGTACTTC. Protein product: CASSLKSGIGKNIQYF.

This clonotype was seen a few times. The chain uses TRBV19 and TRBJ1-1; tentatively, D is TRBD1 (6 bases). The germline V gene encodes CDR1 LNHDA and CDR2 SQIVND (reference sequence). The V end was cut by 7 bases, the J end by 2 bases, with 17 bases between. CDR3 length equals 15 residues. Here the CDR3 reads CASITIGQTNTEAFF. CDR3 nucleotide sequence: TGTGCCAGTATCACGATAGGACAGACCAACACTGAAGCTTTCTTT.

This clonotype has more than one count but fewer than ten. The chain employs TRBV7-2 and TRBJ1-1, with TRBD1 matching over 7 bases. The CDR3 loop spans 15 amino acids. The germline CDR1 and CDR2 sequences are SGHTA and FQGNSA. V dropped 7 bases and J dropped 0; count of bases not matched to a gene: 8. The CDR3 region is CASTETGKLNTEAFF. The CDR3 DNA is TGTGCCAGCACCGAGACAGGGAAGTTGAACACTGAAGCTTTCTTT.

This clonotype was recorded a few times. This chain connects TRBV5-1 to TRBJ1-1; D is perhaps TRBD1 (6 bases). From germline, CDR1 is SGHRS and CDR2 YFSETQ. The CDR3 consists of 15 residues. Deletions cut 2 bases from V and 1 base from J, with 12 bases between. The CDR3 bases are TGCGCCAGCAGCTTAGTACAGGGTTGGAACACTGAAGCTTTCTTT. This gives the protein CASSLVQGWNTEAFF.

The chain couples TRBV9 to TRBJ2-5; D is possibly TRBD1 or TRBD2 (6 bases each). The germline CDR1 and CDR2 sequences are SGDLS and YYNGEE. V was trimmed by 1 base and J by 0 bases, leaving 13 bases between them. The CDR3 has 16 residues. The CDR3, as DNA: TGTGCCAGCAGCGTATCGGGGGCGGGGTACCAAGAGACCCAGTACTTC. Residues: CASSVSGAGYQETQYF.

The rearrangement uses TRBV6-2 or TRBV6-3 and TRBJ2-1; 9 bases align to TRBD2. CDR1 is MNHEY, CDR2 SVGEGT, per germline. The ends lost 2 bases at V and 5 bases at J; junction bases unmatched: 4. The CDR3 totals 15 residues. CDR3 nucleotide sequence: TGTGCCAGCAGTTACCGAGCGGGGGGCCACAATGAGCAGTTCTTC. Protein: CASSYRAGGHNEQFF.

The gene calls are TRBV7-6 and TRBJ2-7; D gene ambiguous. The CDR3 covers 14 residues. Germline V lookup: CDR1 SGHVS, CDR2 FNYEAQ. With 4 bases removed from V and 1 base from J, the gap between germline ends came to 11 bases. The CDR3 region is CASSSSAWSYEQYF. CDR3 sequence (DNA): TGTGCCAGCAGCTCCTCGGCATGGTCCTACGAGCAGTACTTC.

This clonotype was found a few times. The rearrangement links TRBV13 to TRBJ1-1; TRBD1 matches at 7 bases. This CDR3 region has 14 residues. CDR1 and CDR2 from the germline V gene are PRHDT and FYEKMQ (reference sequence). J gave up 0 bases and V 6 bases, and 4 bases lay outside the gene matches. DNA for the CDR3: TGTGCCAGCAGACCAGGGGGGATGAACACTGAAGCTTTCTTT. Encoded protein: CASRPGGMNTEAFF.

This clonotype was recorded many times. The chain has TRBV7-9 and TRBJ1-1; tentative D call: TRBD1 (6 bases). Between the trimmed V and J ends, which lost 0 bases and 11 bases, there was a span of 10 bases. CDR3 length: 12 residues. In germline, CDR1 is SEHNR, CDR2 FQNEAQ (reference sequence). The CDR3 loop reads CASSLARGPAFF. For the CDR3, the DNA is TGTGCCAGCAGCTTAGCCCGGGGGCCGGCTTTCTTT.

This chain joins TRBV9 and TRBJ2-2, with D tentatively TRBD2 (6 bases). The CDR3 totals 15 residues. Germline CDR1 is SGDLS and CDR2 is YYNGEE. V was clipped by 4 bases and J by 3 bases, with 13 bases between them. In DNA form, the CDR3 reads TGTGCCAGCAGCTCGGAGGGCAGATACACCGGGGAGCTGTTTTTT. This gives the protein CASSSEGRYTGELFF.

This clonotype has just a few counts. CDR3 DNA: TGTGCCAGCAGGCTTGGTACTAGCGGGGGGGCCCACAATGAGCAGTTCTTC. Translation: CASRLGTSGGAHNEQFF. The V gene is TRBV7-2, the J gene TRBJ2-1; TRBD2 agrees at 13 bases. The CDR3 spans 17 residues. V lost 6 bases, J lost 5 bases, and 10 bases stayed unmatched. Germline CDR1 reads SGHTA; CDR2 reads FQGNSA. Variable domain in full (rest from reference TRBV7-2 and TRBJ2-1): GAGVSQSPSNKVTEKGKDVELRCDPISGHTALYWYRQSLGQGLEFLIYFQGNSAPDKSGLPSDRFSAERTGGSVSTLTIQRTQQEDSAVYLCASRLGTSGGAHNEQFFGPGTRLTVL.

J is TRBJ2-7 and V is TRBV5-1; D uncertain. Trimming took 4 bases from V and 3 from J, leaving 2 bases between them. Germline CDR1 reads SGHRS; CDR2 reads YFSETQ. The CDR3 spans 10 residues. The DNA for the CDR3 is TGCGCCAGCAGCGTCTACGAGCAGTACTTC. It specifies CASSVYEQYF.

V gene TRBV7-2 combines with J gene TRBJ2-7; no clear D. Per the germline V gene, CDR1 is SGHTA and CDR2 is FQGNSA. The V and J ends lost 4 bases and 6 bases respectively, with 16 bases between them. The CDR3 covers 14 residues. CDR3 coding DNA: TGTGCCAGCAGCTCGACCGGGCATATCGGCGAGCAGTACTTC. This sequence encodes CASSSTGHIGEQYF.

The gene calls are TRBV6-2 or TRBV6-3 and TRBJ2-5, with TRBD2 matching over 13 bases. Germline values: CDR1 MNHEY, CDR2 SVGEGT. V trimming: 11 bases; J trimming: 1 base; junction bases outside the gene matches: 13. The CDR3 runs 17 residues. The CDR3 region is CAASSYGLAGAQETQYF. The CDR3, as DNA: TGTGCCGCCAGCAGTTACGGACTAGCGGGAGCCCAAGAGACCCAGTACTTC.

This clonotype was counted between two and nine times. The genes are TRBV29-1 and TRBJ1-1, with TRBD1 as a possible D gene (6 bases). This CDR3 contains 12 residues. V lost 5 bases, J lost 7 bases, and 14 bases lay in between. Germline CDR1 SQVTM, CDR2 ANQGSEA. The CDR3 protein is CSVLQGKVEAFF. The CDR3 nucleotides read TGCAGCGTTCTACAGGGTAAGGTTGAAGCTTTCTTT.

This clonotype was picked up many times. V is TRBV6-5 and J is TRBJ1-5, with D maybe TRBD1 (5 bases). The CDR3 extends over 17 amino acids. V was clipped by 5 bases and J by 0 bases, with 17 bases between them. Germline V CDR1 and CDR2: MNHEY, SVGAGI. The CDR3 loop reads CASSQRFGTYSNQPQHF. Written as DNA, the CDR3 is TGTGCCAGCAGTCAGCGATTTGGGACCTATAGCAATCAGCCCCAGCATTTT.

This clonotype turned up a few times. This chain joins TRBV10-3 and TRBJ2-7; tentative D call: TRBD1 (6 bases). CDR1 and CDR2 (germline): ENHRY, SYGVKD. CDR3 length: 15 residues. V lost 10 bases to trimming and J lost 0 bases, with 19 bases between them. The CDR3 sequence is CATDTGSGSSYEQYV. The CDR3 coding sequence is TGTGCCACAGATACAGGGTCCGGTAGCTCCTACGAGCAGTACGTC.